This entry is about one TCR beta chain. This sample is part of a study of CXCR3-negative and CXCR3-positive naive CD8 T cells. The method, 5' RACE with UMI labels, was used to prepare the TRB cDNA libraries. One entry per CDR3 protein, without DNA, is what TCRdb gives after re-calling the 5' RACE reads. This sample lists 50,000 to 65,000 distinct CDR3 sequences; its ten largest clones have approximately 1.5%. Some 300,000 cells per CD8+ T cell subset were flow-sorted in triplicate. Germline V CDR1 and CDR2: LNHNV, YYDKDF (reference sequence). CDR3 length equals 18 residues. Material for sequencing was naive CXCR3- CD8+ T cells from blood. Subset reported: CD45RO-CCR7+CD27+CD95- naive CD8+ T cells lacking CXCR3 (TNR3-). This chain links TRBV15 with TRBJ2-3; TCRdb indicates TRBD2, and absent DNA this call remains unverified. This TCR derives from a human donor in good health. Some clones in this sample may be carry-over from other donors' samples. CDR3 in amino acids: CATSRAPPGGSTTDTQYF.